A selection of T cell receptor beta chains follows, all from one sample in a study of blood T cell repertoires in COVID-19. TCRdb keeps only in-frame clones here, not all; method: immunoSEQ multiplex PCR. The sample includes 200,000 to 250,000 clones, 84% of them seen just once. The sequencing sample was made of peripheral blood. All receptors derive from an elderly woman with COVID-19, enrolled during active disease. CDR3s include the opening cysteine and the closing phenylalanine or tryptophan. The order of the fields is V gene, J gene, CDR3 protein.

TRBV28	TRBJ2-3	CASSLAGTGTDTQYF
TRBV12-3/TRBV12-4	TRBJ1-1	CASSRNTEAFF
TRBV7-3	TRBJ2-6	CASSPGLSGANVLTF
TRBV5-1	TRBJ1-2	CASSLDGINYGYTF
TRBV11-2	TRBJ2-3	CASSYPAGTDTQYF
TRBV18	TRBJ2-6	CASSLSGTGSSGANVLTF
TRBV29-1	TRBJ1-2	CSVEPPGSYGYTF
TRBV15	TRBJ2-7	CATSREGAGLYEQYF
TRBV19	TRBJ2-2	CASSMHSTGELFF
TRBV5-1	TRBJ1-2	CASSLGRDNYGYTF
TRBV28	TRBJ2-7	CASIRALTGNYEQYF
TRBV15	TRBJ1-5	CATSRDSGGGQPQHF
TRBV5-1	TRBJ1-4	CASSPGSEKLFF
TRBV2	TRBJ1-1	CASSIARGTEAFF
TRBV6-6	TRBJ1-2	CASSSPGDPYGYTF
TRBV2	TRBJ1-1	CASTSQGGESEAFF
TRBV4-1	TRBJ1-5	CASSQAGGHNQPQHF
TRBV5-1	TRBJ2-2	CASSPRTGNTGELFF
TRBV28	TRBJ1-3	CASRSGQRNTIYF
TRBV6-5	TRBJ2-4	CASRRSGTGGYIQYF
TRBV2	TRBJ2-2	CASSSTSGGVGGELFF
TRBV3-1/TRBV3-2	TRBJ1-1	CASHWGGNTEAFF
TRBV28	TRBJ2-7	CASAPGQGSNEQYF
TRBV4-1	TRBJ2-2	CASSQAAGQARANTGELFF
TRBV6-5	TRBJ2-7	CASSYSRGSYEQYF
TRBV6-1	TRBJ1-2	CASSEGGQSRGYTF
TRBV7-3	TRBJ2-5	CASSRGAAETQYF
TRBV3-1/TRBV3-2	TRBJ1-6	CASSHPLIRSPLHF